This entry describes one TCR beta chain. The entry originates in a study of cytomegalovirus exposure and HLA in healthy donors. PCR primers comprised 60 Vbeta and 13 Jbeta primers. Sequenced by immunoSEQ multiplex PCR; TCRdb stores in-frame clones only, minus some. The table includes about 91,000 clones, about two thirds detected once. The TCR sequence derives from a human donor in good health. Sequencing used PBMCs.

The CDR3 DNA reads as TGTGCCAGCAGTACTGTTCGGGATACGCAGTATTTT. Amino acid sequence: CASSTVRDTQYF. The genes are TRBV6-6 and TRBJ2-3; D is ambiguous. The V gene's germline CDR1 is MNHNY and CDR2 SVGAGI (reference sequence). Between the trimmed V and J ends, which lost 5 bases and 6 bases, there was a span of 9 bases. The CDR3 consists of 12 residues.